The clone carrying this T cell receptor beta chain is a singleton in its sample. The record originates from a study of CD8 T cells in Susac syndrome. Reverse transcription of about 0.45 to 1 ug RNA was performed with random hexamers. TCRdb used MiXCR to reprocess the immunoSEQ multiplex PCR reads, holding one entry per CDR3 protein. The sample lists about 150,000 distinct CDR3 sequences; approximately 95% were seen once. The sequence was collected from a human donor with Susac syndrome. Material: CD4+ T cells from PBMCs.

CDR3 in DNA: TGTGCCAGCAGCTTCTCGCCCGGGACAGGAGATTCACCCCTCCACTTT. Encoded protein: CASSFSPGTGDSPLHF. The V call is TRBV6-5, the J call TRBJ1-6, with 8 nucleotides matching TRBD1. Germline trimming cut 6 bases from V and 8 bases from J; bases unmatched to any gene: 12. Germline-derived CDR1 and CDR2 are MNHEY and SVGAGI. This CDR3 spans 16 amino acids.